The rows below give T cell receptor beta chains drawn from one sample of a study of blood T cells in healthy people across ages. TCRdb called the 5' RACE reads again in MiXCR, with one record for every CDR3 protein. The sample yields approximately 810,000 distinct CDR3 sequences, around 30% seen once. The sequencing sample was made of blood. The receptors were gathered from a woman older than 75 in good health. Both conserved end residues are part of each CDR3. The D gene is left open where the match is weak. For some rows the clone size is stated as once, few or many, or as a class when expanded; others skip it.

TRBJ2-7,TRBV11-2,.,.,TGTGCCAGCAGCTTTCGGGGCTCCTACAATGAGCAGTACTTC,CASSFRGSYNEQYF
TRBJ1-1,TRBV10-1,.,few,TGCGCCAGCAGTGCTCAGGCCCTGGGCACTGAAGCTTTCTTT,CASSAQALGTEAFF
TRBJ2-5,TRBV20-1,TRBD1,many,TGCAGTGCTCTAACGGACAGGGTAGCGCAGTACTTC,CSALTDRVAQYF
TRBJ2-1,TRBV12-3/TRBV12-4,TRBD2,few,TGTGCCAGCAGCCTCCCGGGACTAGCGGGCAATGAGCAGTTCTTC,CASSLPGLAGNEQFF
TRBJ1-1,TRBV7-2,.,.,TGTGCCAGCAGCTTAGGGGACAAATCGAACACTGAAGCTTTCTTT,CASSLGDKSNTEAFF
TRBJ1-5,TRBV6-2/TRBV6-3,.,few,TGTGCCAGCAGTTTCTCACAGGGCCTTCGGAGTCAGCCCCAGCATTTT,CASSFSQGLRSQPQHF
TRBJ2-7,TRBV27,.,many,TGTGCCAGCAGGATCTACGAGCAGTACTTC,CASRIYEQYF
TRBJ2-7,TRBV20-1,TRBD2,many,TGCAGTGCCAAGACTAGCGGGGGGGCCTTAAGGTACGAGCAGTACTTC,CSAKTSGGALRYEQYF
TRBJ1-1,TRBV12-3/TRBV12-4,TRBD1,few,TGTGCCAGCAGTTTCCCTACAGGGGCCACTGAAGCTTTCTTT,CASSFPTGATEAFF
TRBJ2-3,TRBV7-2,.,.,TGTGCCAGCAGGGCAGGGAGGGATACGCAGTATTTT,CASRAGRDTQYF
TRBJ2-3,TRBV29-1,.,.,TGCGGCGTTGTAGGTGAGGGCGTCACAGATACGCAGTATTTT,CGVVGEGVTDTQYF
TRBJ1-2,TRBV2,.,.,TGTGCCAGCAACCCCCTTGGGGGGGGCTACACCTTC,CASNPLGGGYTF
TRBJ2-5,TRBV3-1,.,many,TGTGCCAGCAGCCAAGTCTGGACCAACCAAGAGACCCAGTACTTC,CASSQVWTNQETQYF
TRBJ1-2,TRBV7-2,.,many,TGTGCCAGCAGCTTAACGGGCCGGGGTGGCTACACCTTC,CASSLTGRGGYTF
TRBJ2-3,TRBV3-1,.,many,TGTGCCAGCAGCCCAATAGGGGGGCGTATAACAGATACGCAGTATTTT,CASSPIGGRITDTQYF
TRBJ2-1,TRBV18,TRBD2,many,TGTGCCAGCTCACCACCGATCAGCGGGGGGGCCAATGAGCAGTTCTTC,CASSPPISGGANEQFF
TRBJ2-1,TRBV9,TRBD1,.,TGTGCCAGCAGCGTGGACAGGGGACAAGAGACCCAGTTCTTC,CASSVDRGQETQFF
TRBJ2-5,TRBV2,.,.,TGTGCCAGCAGTGAAATGGAGTTGGAGACCCAGTACTTC,CASSEMELETQYF
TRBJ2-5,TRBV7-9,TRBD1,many,TGTGCCAGCAGCTTAGTGGGACAGGGGACAGAGACCCAGTACTTC,CASSLVGQGTETQYF
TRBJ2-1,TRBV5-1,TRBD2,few,TGCGCCAGCAGCTTGGCCCTAGCGGGAAATGAGCAGTTCTTC,CASSLALAGNEQFF
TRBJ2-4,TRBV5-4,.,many,TGTGCCAGCAGCCCTGGCGGGCGAGGAAAAAACATTCAGTACTTC,CASSPGGRGKNIQYF
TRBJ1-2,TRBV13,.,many,TGTGCCAGCAGCTTAGTCTTCTATGGCTACACCTTC,CASSLVFYGYTF
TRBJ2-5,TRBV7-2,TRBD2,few,TGTGCCAGCAGCCTGAAACCGAGCGGGGGACGCTCCTACGGGCAGTACTTC,CASSLKPSGGRSYGQYF
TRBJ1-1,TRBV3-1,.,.,TGTGCCAGCAGCCAATTCGGGGCAGGTGAAGCTTTCTTT,CASSQFGAGEAFF
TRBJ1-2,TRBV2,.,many,TGTGCCAGCAGTGTCAGCGGGTATGGCTACACCTTC,CASSVSGYGYTF
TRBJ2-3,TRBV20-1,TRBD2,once,TGCAGTGCTACCTCACTAGCGGGAGAGGCAGATACGCAGTATTTT,CSATSLAGEADTQYF
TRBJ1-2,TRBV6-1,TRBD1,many,TGTGCCAGCAGTTCGCGACAGGGAAACTATGGCTACACCTTC,CASSSRQGNYGYTF
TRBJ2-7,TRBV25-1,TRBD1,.,TGTGCCACCAAGTCGGCAGGACAGGGGAGATACGAGCAGTACTTC,CATKSAGQGRYEQYF
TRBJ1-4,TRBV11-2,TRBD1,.,TGTGCCAGCAGCGCCGGACAGGGAACTAATGAAAAACTGTTTTTT,CASSAGQGTNEKLFF
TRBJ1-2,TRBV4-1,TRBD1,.,TGCGCCAGCAGCCAAGTTGGAGACAGGGGTTTTGGCTACACCTTC,CASSQVGDRGFGYTF
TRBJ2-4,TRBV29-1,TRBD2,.,TGCAGCGTGAAGGGACTAGCGGGAGAGGAGGCCAAAAACATTCAGTACTTC,CSVKGLAGEEAKNIQYF
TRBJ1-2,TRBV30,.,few,TGTGCCTGGAGTGCTAGGGGTCAACACTATGGCTACACCTTC,CAWSARGQHYGYTF
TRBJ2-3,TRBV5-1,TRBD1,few,TGCGCCAGCAGCTTCGCCGGGACAGGGGGCGCAGATACGCAGTATTTT,CASSFAGTGGADTQYF
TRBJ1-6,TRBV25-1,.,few,TGTGCCAGCAGTGTAATGGGACGTTCACCCCTCCACTTT,CASSVMGRSPLHF
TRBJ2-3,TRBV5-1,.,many,TGCGCCAGCAGCTTGACCGGACTACCCACAGATACGCAGTATTTT,CASSLTGLPTDTQYF
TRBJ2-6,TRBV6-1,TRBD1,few,TGTGCCAGCAGTGAATTGGCAGGGGGCCCACCTGGGGCCAACGTCCTGACTTTC,CASSELAGGPPGANVLTF
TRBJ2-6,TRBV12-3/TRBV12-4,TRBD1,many,TGTGCCAGCAGGGGGACAGGGTATGGGGCCAACGTCCTGACTTTC,CASRGTGYGANVLTF
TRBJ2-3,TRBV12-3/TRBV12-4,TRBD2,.,TGTGCCAGCAGTTCGGCTAGCGGATTCACAGATACGCAGTATTTT,CASSSASGFTDTQYF
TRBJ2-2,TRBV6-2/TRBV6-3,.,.,TGTGCCAGCAACACGGGGGTCCCCGGGGAGCTGTTTTTT,CASNTGVPGELFF
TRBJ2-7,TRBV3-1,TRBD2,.,TGTGCCAGCAGCCATGACTCTAGCGGGTTTTCCTACGAGCAGTACTTC,CASSHDSSGFSYEQYF
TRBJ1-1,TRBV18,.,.,TGTGCCAGCTCACCACGGGGGATGGAAGCTTTCTTT,CASSPRGMEAFF
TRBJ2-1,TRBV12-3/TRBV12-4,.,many,TGTGCCAGCAGTTTTAGGCAGGGGTTCTTTAATGAGCAGTTCTTC,CASSFRQGFFNEQFF
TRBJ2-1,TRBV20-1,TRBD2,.,TGCAGTGCTAGGACTAGCGGGAGCCCCTACAATGAGCAGTTCTTC,CSARTSGSPYNEQFF
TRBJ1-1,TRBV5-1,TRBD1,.,TGCGCCAGCAGCGCCCGCGGGACAGGGGGGACTGAAGCTTTCTTT,CASSARGTGGTEAFF
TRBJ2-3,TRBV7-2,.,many,TGTGCCAGCAGCTTTCCACCCACAGATACGCAGTATTTT,CASSFPPTDTQYF
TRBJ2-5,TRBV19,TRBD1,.,TGTGCCAGTAGTACGCGACAGGGAAAGGAGACCCAGTACTTC,CASSTRQGKETQYF
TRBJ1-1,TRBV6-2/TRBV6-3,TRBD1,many,TGTGCCAGCAGGGGACAGGGTCGTAACACTGAAGCTTTCTTT,CASRGQGRNTEAFF
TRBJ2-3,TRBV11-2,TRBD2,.,TGTGCCAGCAGCAATCAGCGGGAGTCATCAGATACGCAGTATTTT,CASSNQRESSDTQYF
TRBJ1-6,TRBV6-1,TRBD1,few,TGTGCCAGCAGTCCCTCCCGGGACAGGGGACTTGCCTATAATTCACCCCTCCACTTT,CASSPSRDRGLAYNSPLHF
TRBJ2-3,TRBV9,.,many,TGTGCCAGCAGCGTAGAGGATACGCAGTATTTT,CASSVEDTQYF